This TCR beta chain was identified in a study of cytomegalovirus exposure and HLA in healthy donors. Broader study findings: The authors listed roughly 150 TCR beta chains as cytomegalovirus-associated.

As to this clone: Its antigen is currently unknown.

Germline CDR1 is SNHLY and CDR2 is FYNNEI. With 2 bases removed from V and 11 bases from J, the gap between germline ends came to 11 bases. The CDR3 length is 12 residues. Use of 60 Vbeta and 13 Jbeta primers characterized the PCR. Produced via immunoSEQ multiplex PCR; TCRdb's table is partial and in-frame only. The sample consists of 100,000 to 150,000 clones, about 74% of them appearing once. The V call is TRBV2, the J call TRBJ2-3; D is unclear. Sequencing used PBMCs. The origin of this receptor is a woman aged 45-65 years in good health and CMV-seropositive. The CDR3 loop is CASSESAGEQYF. As DNA, the CDR3 is TGTGCCAGCAGTGAATCGGCCGGAGAGCAGTATTTT.